Below, 31 T cell receptor beta chains from the same sample are listed, as sequenced in a study of shared clonotypes between healthy human individuals. Here immunoSEQ multiplex PCR was the method, and the copy in TCRdb shows in-frame clones only, minus some. The sample has 2,500,000 or so clones, 93% seen once. Source material: naive CD4+ T cells from PBMCs. Specified subset: CD45RA+ positively selected. These TCRs come from a man between 18 and 29 years old in good health. Some clones in this sample may be carry-over from other donors' samples.

The chain recombines TRBV29-1 with TRBJ2-1, with a weak D call TRBD2 (5 bases). Germline V lookup: CDR1 SQVTM, CDR2 ANQGSEA. This CDR3 has 15 amino acids. V gave up 3 bases and J gave up 3 bases, with 15 bases separating them. As DNA, the CDR3 is TGCAGCGTTGATCGTCCGGGAATGAGCTACAATGAGCAGTTCTTC. Protein sequence: CSVDRPGMSYNEQFF.

The rearrangement uses TRBV15 and TRBJ1-5, with unresolved D. From germline, CDR1 is LNHNV and CDR2 YYDKDF (reference sequence). CDR3 length: 12 amino acids. With 6 bases removed from V and 11 bases from J, the gap between germline ends came to 14 bases. This CDR3 is CATSNNIGSQHF. The CDR3 DNA is TGTGCCACCAGTAACAATATAGGGTCCCAGCATTTT.

The V and J genes are TRBV19 and TRBJ1-5, with 8 nucleotides matching TRBD1. Germline CDR1 reads LNHDA; CDR2 reads SQIVND (reference sequence). The CDR3 contains 14 residues. V gave up 7 bases and J gave up 7 bases; unmatched junction bases: 9. The CDR3, as DNA: TGTGCCAGTACTAACGGACAGGGTGGACAGCCCCAGCATTTT. This encodes CASTNGQGGQPQHF. Together with reference TRBV19 and TRBJ1-5, the CDR3 gives the full variable domain: DGGITQSPKYLFRKEGQNVTLSCEQNLNHDAMYWYRQDPGQGLRLIYYSQIVNDFQKGDIAEGYSVSREKKESFPLTVTSAQKNPTAFYLCASTNGQGGQPQHFGDGTRLSIL.

The sample holds a few counts of this clone. Other DNA variants within this sample encode the same CDR3. The chain links TRBV15 to TRBJ1-3; D remains unclear. Germline assignment: CDR1 LNHNV and CDR2 YYDKDF (reference sequence). This CDR3 has 13 amino acids. Trimming left V 1 base short and J 7 bases short, with 8 bases between. The CDR3 here is CATSRGPGNTIYF. CDR3 coding DNA: TGTGCCACCAGCAGAGGACCCGGGAACACCATATATTTT. Full variable domain (rest looked up from reference TRBV15 and TRBJ1-3): DAMVIQNPRYQVTQFGKPVTLSCSQTLNHNVMYWYQQKSSQAPKLLFHYYDKDFNNEADTPDNFQSRRPNTSFCFLDIRSPGLGDTAMYLCATSRGPGNTIYFGEGSWLTVV.

This clone was seen only once. The chain employs TRBV19 and TRBJ1-5, with D unresolved. Trimming stripped 4 bases from V and 0 bases from J, with 7 bases between. The CDR3 covers 14 residues. The germline gives CDR1 LNHDA, CDR2 SQIVND (reference sequence). In DNA form, the CDR3 reads TGTGCCAGTAGTAGTACTTATAGCAATCAGCCCCAGCATTTT. Amino acid sequence: CASSSTYSNQPQHF.

V is TRBV28 and J is TRBJ1-5; TRBD1 might be the D (6 bases). V shed 7 bases and J shed 1 base, with 8 bases lying between them. Germline assignment: CDR1 MDHEN and CDR2 SYDVKM. The length of the CDR3 is 13 residues. CDR3 sequence: CASNDRSNQPQHF. The CDR3 DNA follows: TGTGCCAGCAACGACAGGAGCAATCAGCCCCAGCATTTT.

The CDR3 nucleotides are TGTGCCAGCAGCTTTGGGGGGATGAATGAGCAGTTCTTC. Translating it yields CASSFGGMNEQFF. The V gene is TRBV5-4, the J gene TRBJ2-1; D may be TRBD2 (6 bases). In germline, CDR1 is SGHNT, CDR2 YYREEE (reference sequence). V was cut by 2 bases and J by 7 bases, with 10 bases left in between. This CDR3 spans 13 amino acids.

The rearrangement uses TRBV6-6 and TRBJ2-6; weak D call: TRBD2 (5 bases). Between the trimmed V and J ends, which lost 7 bases and 3 bases, there was a span of 16 bases. CDR1 MNHNY and CDR2 SVGAGI come from the germline V gene (reference sequence). The CDR3 totals 16 residues. CDR3 region: CASILPREYGANVLTF. CDR3 DNA sequence: TGTGCCAGCATCCTCCCGAGGGAATATGGGGCCAACGTCCTGACTTTC.

CDR3 DNA sequence: TGTGCCAGCAGTGACAGCGGGTTAGAGGAAAAACTGTTTTTT. Translating gives CASSDSGLEEKLFF. The rearrangement joins TRBV6-1 to TRBJ1-4, with no clear D. The length of the CDR3 is 14 residues. Germline assignment: CDR1 MNHNS and CDR2 SASEGT. V lost 3 bases to trimming and J lost 8 bases, with 13 bases between them.

V usage is TRBV7-2 and J usage is TRBJ2-3, with no clear D. Looked up from germline, CDR1 is SGHTA and CDR2 is FQGNSA. The ends were cut back, 3 bases at V and 6 bases at J, with 13 bases in the middle. The length of the CDR3 is 14 residues. The CDR3 spells CASSLGVPPDTQYF. The CDR3 bases are TGTGCCAGCAGCTTGGGTGTCCCGCCGGATACGCAGTATTTT.

This clone was seen just once. This chain connects TRBV29-1 to TRBJ2-3; 7 nucleotides match TRBD2. The CDR3 loop spans 14 amino acids. Germline V gene sequence: CDR1 SQVTM, CDR2 ANQGSEA. After removal of 6 bases from V and 1 base from J, the junction contained 7 bases not matched to a gene. Here the CDR3 DNA reads TGCAGCGTAGGGCGGGGGACTCGCACAGATACGCAGTATTTT. This codes for CSVGRGTRTDTQYF.

The V and J genes are TRBV5-6 and TRBJ1-1, with a weak D call TRBD1 (5 bases). Trimming took off 1 base at V and 1 base at J, with 11 bases between the two ends. This CDR3 is 15 amino acids long. The germline V gene encodes CDR1 SGHDT and CDR2 YYEEEE. CDR3 bases: TGTGCCAGCAGCTTGTCCGGGGCTGGGAACACTGAAGCTTTCTTT. Its protein product is CASSLSGAGNTEAFF.

The CDR3 nucleotides read TGTGCCAGCAGTGGGGCAGGGGGCAGGTACAATGAGCAGTTCTTC. Translating gives CASSGAGGRYNEQFF. The V gene is TRBV6-1, the J gene TRBJ2-1; 8 bases agree with TRBD1. The CDR3 contains 15 residues. The ends lost 4 bases at V and 4 bases at J; junction bases unmatched: 6. Germline-derived CDR1 and CDR2 are MNHNS and SASEGT.

The chain couples TRBV6-1 to TRBJ1-2, with D hard to call. V was clipped by 2 bases and J by 4 bases, with 11 bases between them. CDR1 and CDR2 from the germline V gene are MNHNS and SASEGT. This CDR3 region has 14 residues. The CDR3 DNA sequence: TGTGCCAGCAGTGAACAGGCGTGGGCCTATGGCTACACCTTC. Protein product: CASSEQAWAYGYTF.

The chain links TRBV5-6 to TRBJ1-1, with no clear D. CDR3 length: 13 residues. Germline CDR1 and CDR2: SGHDT and YYEEEE. The germline V and J ends were trimmed by 4 bases and 1 base, with 8 bases remaining between them. The CDR3, as DNA: TGTGCCAGCAGCGAAGGAACGAACACTGAAGCTTTCTTT. Amino acid sequence: CASSEGTNTEAFF.

About this clone: Other DNA sequences in the same sample also yield this CDR3. The chain couples TRBV28 to TRBJ1-5; D is undetermined. This CDR3 contains 13 residues. Germline values: CDR1 MDHEN, CDR2 SYDVKM. V gave up 5 bases and J gave up 0 bases, with 5 bases separating them. This chain's CDR3 is CASSGYSNQPQHF. The CDR3 DNA follows: TGTGCCAGCAGTGGTTATAGCAATCAGCCCCAGCATTTT. Complete variable domain (other parts from reference TRBV28 and TRBJ1-5): DVKVTQSSRYLVKRTGEKVFLECVQDMDHENMFWYRQDPGLGLRLIYFSYDVKMKEKGDIPEGYSVSREKKERFSLILESASTNQTSMYLCASSGYSNQPQHFGDGTRLSIL.

Regarding this clone: The identical CDR3 is also encoded by other nucleotide sequences in the sample. The genes are TRBV11-2 and TRBJ2-1; 11 bases agree with TRBD1. V trimming: 3 bases; J trimming: 4 bases; junction bases outside the gene matches: 2. The germline V gene has CDR1 SGHAT and CDR2 FQNNGV. The CDR3 runs 15 residues. This CDR3 is CASSLGTGGYNEQFF. In nucleotides, the CDR3 is TGTGCCAGCAGCTTGGGGACAGGGGGTTACAATGAGCAGTTCTTC. Drawing the rest from reference TRBV11-2 and TRBJ2-1, the complete variable domain is EAGVAQSPRYKIIEKRQSVAFWCNPISGHATLYWYQQILGQGPKLLIQFQNNGVVDDSQLPKDRFSAERLKGVDSTLKIQPAKLEDSAVYLCASSLGTGGYNEQFFGPGTRLTVL.

The chain joins TRBV9 to TRBJ1-1; D may be TRBD1 (5 bases). Trimming removed 4 bases from V and 0 bases from J, with 16 bases in between. This CDR3 spans 16 amino acids. Looked up from germline, CDR1 is SGDLS and CDR2 is YYNGEE. For the CDR3, the DNA is TGTGCCAGCAGCCTTTACCCGACAGCGATGAACACTGAAGCTTTCTTT. Protein product: CASSLYPTAMNTEAFF.

A note on this clone: Other DNA sequences in the sample encode the same CDR3. The rearrangement links TRBV29-1 to TRBJ2-5; 8 bases fit TRBD1. V trimming: 6 bases; J trimming: 5 bases; junction bases outside the gene matches: 5. The CDR3 sequence is 12 residues long. CDR1 and CDR2 (germline): SQVTM, ANQGSEA. The CDR3 spells CSVDRGGETQYF. The CDR3 DNA reads TGCAGCGTAGACAGGGGCGGGGAGACCCAGTACTTC.

The J gene is TRBJ2-3, the V gene TRBV28; 12 nucleotides match TRBD2. CDR1 is MDHEN and CDR2 is SYDVKM in the germline V gene. This CDR3 is 16 amino acids long. V shed 5 bases, J shed 4 bases, and the junction held 7 bases outside the gene matches. The CDR3 here is CASSPSSGRAADTQYF. CDR3 in DNA: TGTGCCAGCAGTCCCTCTAGCGGGAGGGCCGCAGATACGCAGTATTTT.

This clone was counted a single time. The chain is built from TRBV4-3 and TRBJ2-2; TRBD2 matches at 10 bases. The germline V gene has CDR1 LGHNA and CDR2 YSLEER. The CDR3 has 17 residues. V lost 0 bases to trimming and J lost 8 bases; unmatched junction nucleotides: 9. CDR3: CASSQDPMLAGEGELFF. The CDR3 DNA sequence: TGCGCCAGCAGCCAAGATCCGATGCTAGCGGGAGAAGGGGAGCTGTTTTTT.

The J gene is TRBJ1-2, the V gene TRBV28; tentatively, D is TRBD1 (5 bases). V lost 7 bases and J lost 3, with 15 bases in between. Germline loops: CDR1 MDHEN, CDR2 SYDVKM. This CDR3 contains 14 residues. This CDR3 reads CASNPRLGHYGYTF. The CDR3, as DNA: TGTGCCAGCAACCCCAGGTTGGGGCACTATGGCTACACCTTC.

In the case of this clone: The junction does not match germline at one end; this may be a read error. The chain is built from TRBV18 and TRBJ2-7, with no clear D. The CDR3 consists of 14 residues. Germline assignment: CDR1 KGHSH and CDR2 LQKENI. The CDR3 sequence is CASSPGFSAYERYF. The CDR3 DNA is TGTGCCAGCTCACCAGGGTTCTCGGCCTACGAGCGGTACTTC.

This sequence joins TRBV19 and TRBJ1-2; the D gene is possibly TRBD1 (5 bases). Germline CDR1 is LNHDA and CDR2 is SQIVND (reference sequence). The CDR3 loop spans 14 amino acids. Trimming removed 5 bases from V and 13 bases from J, with 23 bases in between. The CDR3 spells CASSSAVIAGDCTF. CDR3 DNA: TGTGCCAGTAGTTCCGCCGTGATTGCGGGGGACTGCACCTTC.

This clone was found once. The rearrangement links TRBV28 to TRBJ1-5; 7 bases are shared with TRBD1. With V trimmed by 4 bases and J by 0 bases, 9 bases remained unmatched. The CDR3 is made up of 17 amino acids. The germline gives CDR1 MDHEN, CDR2 SYDVKM. The CDR3 DNA reads TGTGCCAGCAGTTCCGCCTCGGGACAGTATAGCAATCAGCCCCAGCATTTT. It specifies CASSSASGQYSNQPQHF.

Notes on this clone: One end of the junction fails to match germline, which may point to a read error. The chain couples TRBV4-2 to TRBJ2-3; D uncertain. The CDR3 sequence is 14 residues long. Germline V gene lookup returns CDR1 LGHNA and CDR2 YNFKEQ. The CDR3 region is CASSQDRRIASVIF. The DNA of the CDR3 is TGTGCCAGCAGCCAAGATCGAAGGATCGCGTCGGTGATTTTT.

The rearrangement uses TRBV4-1 and TRBJ2-2, with 12 bases identical to TRBD2. The CDR3 consists of 16 residues. The V gene end was trimmed by 4 bases and the J gene end by 7 bases; junction bases not matched to a gene: 7. Germline assignment: CDR1 MGHRA and CDR2 YSYEKL. The CDR3 is CASSPRTSGTVGELFF. CDR3 in DNA: TGCGCCAGCAGCCCCCGGACTAGCGGGACAGTCGGGGAGCTGTTTTTT.

The chain is built from TRBV5-1 and TRBJ2-7; 9 bases agree with TRBD1. In germline, CDR1 is SGHRS, CDR2 YFSETQ. The CDR3 consists of 15 residues. Germline trimming cut 4 bases from V and 5 bases from J; bases unmatched to any gene: 10. The CDR3 region is CASSPNPGQGDEQYF. CDR3 bases: TGCGCCAGCAGCCCAAACCCGGGACAGGGCGACGAGCAGTACTTC.

The chain carries TRBV28 and TRBJ2-7; the match to TRBD2 covers 8 bases. The germline CDR1 and CDR2 sequences are MDHEN and SYDVKM. V was pared by 5 bases and J by 7 bases, with 10 bases of the junction left unmatched. The CDR3 consists of 14 residues. CDR3 nucleotide sequence: TGTGCCAGCAGTCCGGGACTAGTAATTGGGGAGCAGTACTTC. This gives the protein CASSPGLVIGEQYF.

A single count supports this clone. The rearrangement links TRBV2 to TRBJ1-2; perhaps TRBD1 as D (6 bases). This CDR3 is built from 14 residues. V gave up 8 bases and J gave up 1 base, with 14 bases separating them. Germline V lookup: CDR1 SNHLY, CDR2 FYNNEI. The CDR3 is CASELGTLNYGYTF. CDR3 nucleotide sequence: TGTGCCAGCGAATTGGGGACACTTAACTATGGCTACACCTTC.

The table lists this clone with a count of one. DNA of the CDR3: TGTGCCAGCAGTGATACTCGGGGGGATACGCAGTATTTT. Translated: CASSDTRGDTQYF. This chain uses TRBV2 with TRBJ2-3, with D tentatively TRBD2 (6 bases). CDR3 size: 13 residues. Germline CDR1 reads SNHLY; CDR2 reads FYNNEI. Trimming stripped 3 bases from V and 6 bases from J, with 10 bases between.